The clone carrying this T cell receptor beta chain was detected a few times. Its antigen is as yet unknown. These data originate in a study of OX40 agonist ivuxolimab in advanced cancers. Overall study: An anti-OX40 (CD134) antibody with agonistic activity, ivuxolimab, was administered to patients. Ivuxolimab was delivered to patients intravenously every 2 weeks at doses spanning 0.01 to 10 mg/kg. Males comprised about 78% of the group, whose mean age was about 60 years (range about 20 to 90).

Using immunoSEQ multiplex PCR, the repertoire was profiled, and TCRdb retains in-frame clones only, with some absent. The data show about 67,000 clones, approximately 84% seen once. Study results and caveats: Undetermined was the antigen specificity of the expanded peripheral T cells.

Trimming shortened V by 1 base and J by 6 bases, and 5 bases separated the two germline ends. The CDR3 covers 12 residues. CDR1 is SGHNT, CDR2 YYREEE, per germline (reference sequence). Sample: CD4+ or CD8+ T cells sorted from blood, taken in a trial of the OX40 agonist ivuxolimab. This receptor was identified in an adult with an advanced solid tumor such as melanoma, head and neck, liver or kidney cancer. The chain carries TRBV5-4 and TRBJ2-1, with unresolved D. In DNA, the CDR3 is TGTGCCAGCAGCTTGAGGGCCAATGAGCAGTTCTTC. Translating gives CASSLRANEQFF.